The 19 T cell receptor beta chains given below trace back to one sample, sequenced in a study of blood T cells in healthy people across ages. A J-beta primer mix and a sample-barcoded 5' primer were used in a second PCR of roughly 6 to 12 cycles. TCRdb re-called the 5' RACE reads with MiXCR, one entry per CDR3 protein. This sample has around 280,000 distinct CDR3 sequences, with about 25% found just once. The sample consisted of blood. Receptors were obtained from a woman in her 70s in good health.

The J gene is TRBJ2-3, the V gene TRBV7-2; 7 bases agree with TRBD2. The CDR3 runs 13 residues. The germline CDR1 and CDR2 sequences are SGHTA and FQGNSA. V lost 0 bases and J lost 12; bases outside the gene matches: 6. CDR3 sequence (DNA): TGTGCCAGCAGCTTAGCGTCAGCGGGGCCCCAGTATTTT. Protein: CASSLASAGPQYF.

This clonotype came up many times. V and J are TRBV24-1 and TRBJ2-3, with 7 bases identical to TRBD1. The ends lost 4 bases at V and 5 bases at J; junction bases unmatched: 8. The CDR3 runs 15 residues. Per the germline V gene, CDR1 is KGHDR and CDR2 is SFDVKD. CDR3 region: CATSETTGRGDTQYF. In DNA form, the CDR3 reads TGTGCCACCAGTGAAACGACAGGGAGAGGAGATACGCAGTATTTT.

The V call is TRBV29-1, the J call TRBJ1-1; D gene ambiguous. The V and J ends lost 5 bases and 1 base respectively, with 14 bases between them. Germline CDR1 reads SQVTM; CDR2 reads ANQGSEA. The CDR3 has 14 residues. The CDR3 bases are TGCAGCGTTAGGAGGCAGAGGGAGAACACTGAAGCTTTCTTT. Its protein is CSVRRQRENTEAFF.

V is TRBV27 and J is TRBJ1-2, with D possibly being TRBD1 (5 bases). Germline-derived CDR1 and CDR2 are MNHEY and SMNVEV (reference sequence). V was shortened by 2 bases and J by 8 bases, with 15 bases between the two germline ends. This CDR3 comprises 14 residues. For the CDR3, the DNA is TGTGCCAGCAGTTTAAGGGCTGGGAGGGGCGGCTACACCTTC. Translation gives CASSLRAGRGGYTF.

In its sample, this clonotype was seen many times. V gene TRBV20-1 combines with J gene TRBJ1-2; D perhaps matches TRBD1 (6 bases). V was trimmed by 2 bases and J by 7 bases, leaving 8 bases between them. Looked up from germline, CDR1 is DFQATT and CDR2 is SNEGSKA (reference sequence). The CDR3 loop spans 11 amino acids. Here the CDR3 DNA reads TGCAGTGCTAGACAGGGGCTTGGCTACACCTTC. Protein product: CSARQGLGYTF.

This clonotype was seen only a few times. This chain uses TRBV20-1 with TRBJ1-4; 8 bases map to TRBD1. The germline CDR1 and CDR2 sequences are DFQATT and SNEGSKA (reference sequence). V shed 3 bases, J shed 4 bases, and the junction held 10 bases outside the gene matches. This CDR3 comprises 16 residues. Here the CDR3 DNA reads TGCAGTGCTAGCCCCCTCGGACAGGGCTTTAATGAAAAACTGTTTTTT. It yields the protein CSASPLGQGFNEKLFF.

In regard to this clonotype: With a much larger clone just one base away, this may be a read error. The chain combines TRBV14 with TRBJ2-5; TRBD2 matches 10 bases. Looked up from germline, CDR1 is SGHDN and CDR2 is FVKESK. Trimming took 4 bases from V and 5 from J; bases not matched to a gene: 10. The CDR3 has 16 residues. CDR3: CASSPVTSGKGETQYF. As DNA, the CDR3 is TGTGCCAGCAGCCCAGTAACTAGCGGGAAGGGGGAGACCCAGTACTTC.

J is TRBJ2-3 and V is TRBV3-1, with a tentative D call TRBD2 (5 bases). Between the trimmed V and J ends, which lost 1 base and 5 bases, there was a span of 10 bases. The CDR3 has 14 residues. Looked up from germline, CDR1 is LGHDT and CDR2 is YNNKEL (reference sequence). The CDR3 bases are TGTGCCAGCAGCCAAGGACAACGGGGAGATACGCAGTATTTT. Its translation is CASSQGQRGDTQYF.

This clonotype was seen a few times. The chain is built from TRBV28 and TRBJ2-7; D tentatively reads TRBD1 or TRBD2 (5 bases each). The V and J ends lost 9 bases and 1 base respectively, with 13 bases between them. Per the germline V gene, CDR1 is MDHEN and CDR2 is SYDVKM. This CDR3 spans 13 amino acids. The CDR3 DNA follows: TGTGCCAGTGGGACCGACAGTTCCTACGAGCAGTACTTC. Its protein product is CASGTDSSYEQYF. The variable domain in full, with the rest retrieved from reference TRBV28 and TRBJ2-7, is DVKVTQSSRYLVKRTGEKVFLECVQDMDHENMFWYRQDPGLGLRLIYFSYDVKMKEKGDIPEGYSVSREKKERFSLILESASTNQTSMYLCASGTDSSYEQYFGPGTRLTVT.

The CDR3: CASSSSGAPYNEQFF. The CDR3 DNA follows: TGTGCCAGCAGCTCAAGCGGGGCCCCCTACAATGAGCAGTTCTTC. V gene TRBV28 combines with J gene TRBJ2-5; 7 bases are shared with TRBD2. Judging by the DNA end, TRBJ2-1 fits better; the J call may be wrong. This CDR3 has 15 residues. The germline gives CDR1 MDHEN, CDR2 SYDVKM.

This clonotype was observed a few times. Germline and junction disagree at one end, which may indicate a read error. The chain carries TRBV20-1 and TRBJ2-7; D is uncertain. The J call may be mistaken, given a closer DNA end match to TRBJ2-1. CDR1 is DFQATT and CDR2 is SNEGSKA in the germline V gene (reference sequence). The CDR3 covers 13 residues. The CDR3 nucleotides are TGCAGTGCTAGAGATGACTCCCACAATGAGCAGTTCTTC. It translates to CSARDDSHNEQFF.

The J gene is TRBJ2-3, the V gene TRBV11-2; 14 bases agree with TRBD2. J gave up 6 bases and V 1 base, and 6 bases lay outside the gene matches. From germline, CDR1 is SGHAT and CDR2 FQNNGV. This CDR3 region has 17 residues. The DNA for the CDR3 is TGTGCCAGCAGCTTAGGACTAGCGGGAGGGCCGGGCGATACGCAGTATTTT. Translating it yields CASSLGLAGGPGDTQYF.

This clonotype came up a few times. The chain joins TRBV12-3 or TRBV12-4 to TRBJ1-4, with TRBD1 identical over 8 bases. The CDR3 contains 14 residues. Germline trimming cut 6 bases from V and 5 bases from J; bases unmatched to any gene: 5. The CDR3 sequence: CASRHRDRNEKLFF. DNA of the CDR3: TGTGCCAGCAGGCACCGGGACAGGAATGAAAAACTGTTTTTT.

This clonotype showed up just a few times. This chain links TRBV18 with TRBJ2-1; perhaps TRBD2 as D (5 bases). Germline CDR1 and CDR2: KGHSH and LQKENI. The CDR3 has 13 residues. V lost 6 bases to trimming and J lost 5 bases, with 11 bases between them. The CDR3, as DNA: TGTGCCAGCTCGTCCGGGGAAGACAATGAGCAGTTCTTC. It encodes CASSSGEDNEQFF.

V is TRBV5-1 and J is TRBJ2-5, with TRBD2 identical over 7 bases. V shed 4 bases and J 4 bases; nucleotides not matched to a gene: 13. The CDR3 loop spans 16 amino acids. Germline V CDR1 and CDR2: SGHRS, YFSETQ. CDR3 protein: CASSGTIPTGRETQYF. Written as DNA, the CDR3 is TGCGCCAGCAGCGGGACTATCCCGACTGGGCGAGAGACCCAGTACTTC.

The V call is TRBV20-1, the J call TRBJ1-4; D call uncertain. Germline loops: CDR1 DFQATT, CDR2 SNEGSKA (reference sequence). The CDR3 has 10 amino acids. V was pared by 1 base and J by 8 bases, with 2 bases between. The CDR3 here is CSARGEKLFF. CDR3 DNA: TGCAGTGCTAGAGGAGAAAAACTGTTTTTT.

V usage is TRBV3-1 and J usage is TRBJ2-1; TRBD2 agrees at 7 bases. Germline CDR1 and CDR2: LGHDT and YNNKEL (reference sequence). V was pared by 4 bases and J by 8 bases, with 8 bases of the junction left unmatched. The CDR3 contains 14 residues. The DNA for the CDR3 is TGTGCCAGCAGCCCTCAGCGGGGACGGGATGAGCAGTTCTTC. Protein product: CASSPQRGRDEQFF.

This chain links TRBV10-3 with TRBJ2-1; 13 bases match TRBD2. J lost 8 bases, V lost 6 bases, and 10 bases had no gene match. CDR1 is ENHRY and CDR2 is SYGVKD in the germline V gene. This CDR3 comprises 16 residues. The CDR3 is CAIRGLAGDFWDEQFF. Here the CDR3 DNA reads TGTGCCATCAGAGGACTAGCGGGAGATTTTTGGGATGAGCAGTTCTTC.

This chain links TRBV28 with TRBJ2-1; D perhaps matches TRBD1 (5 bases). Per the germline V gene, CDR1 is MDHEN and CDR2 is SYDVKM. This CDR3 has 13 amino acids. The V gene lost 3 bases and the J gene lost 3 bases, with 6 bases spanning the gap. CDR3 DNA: TGTGCCAGCAGTTTCGGACACTACAATGAGCAGTTCTTC. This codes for CASSFGHYNEQFF.